These 5 T cell receptor beta chains share one sample of origin, sequenced in a study of cytomegalovirus exposure and HLA in healthy donors (dated by TCRdb to the late 2010s). The method behind the library was the immunoSEQ multiplex PCR assay. A mixture of 60 forward primers for TCR Vbeta segments and 13 reverse primers for TCR Jbeta segments was used in the multiplex PCR. TCRdb re-hosts the immuneACCESS table, in-frame sequences only. Its copies lack some clones; in the studies checked, an unresolved V gene accounts for under half of them, and the cause for the rest is not known. In all, the sample holds roughly 100,000 clones, and 75% to 90% of those were seen once. Jointly, the top ten make up 6.9% of the sample. The sequencing input was PBMCs. All receptors come from a man aged 30 to 39 in good health and CMV-seropositive.

The V gene is TRBV5-1, the J gene TRBJ2-2; D may be TRBD2 (5 bases). Looked up from germline, CDR1 is SGHRS and CDR2 is YFSETQ. V shed 7 bases and J shed 1 base, with 17 bases lying between them. The CDR3 length is 16 residues. CDR3 bases: TGCGCCAGCGGTCCCCGGCCAGCGGTGAACACCGGGGAGCTGTTTTTT. Its translation is CASGPRPAVNTGELFF. Based on the CDR3 plus reference TRBV5-1 and TRBJ2-2, the full variable domain is KAGVTQTPRYLIKTRGQQVTLSCSPISGHRSVSWYQQTPGQGLQFLFEYFSETQRNKGNFPGRFSGRQFSNSRSEMNVSTLELGDSALYLCASGPRPAVNTGELFFGEGSRLTVL.

This rearrangement joins TRBV7-3 to TRBJ2-5; 15 bases are shared with TRBD2. Germline values: CDR1 SGHTA, CDR2 FQGTGA. V lost 5 bases, J lost 2 bases, and 3 bases stayed unmatched. There are 16 residues in the CDR3. CDR3 sequence (DNA): TGTGCCAGCAGCCCAGGGACTAGCGGGGGGCAAGAGACCCAGTACTTC. Translated, it gives CASSPGTSGGQETQYF.

The V and J genes are TRBV27 and TRBJ2-7; 7 bases match TRBD1. V lost 7 bases to trimming and J lost 0 bases; unmatched junction nucleotides: 9. Per the germline V gene, CDR1 is MNHEY and CDR2 is SMNVEV (reference sequence). The CDR3 is made up of 15 amino acids. DNA for the CDR3: TGTGCCAGCACCGCCCGACAGGGCCTCTCCTACGAGCAGTACTTC. Protein product: CASTARQGLSYEQYF.

CDR3 amino acids: CASSYTSRGGKLPLHF. In DNA form, the CDR3 reads TGTGCCAGCAGTTACACCAGCCGGGGGGGGAAGTTACCCCTCCACTTT. V is TRBV6-5 and J is TRBJ1-6; weak D call: TRBD1 (5 bases). The CDR3 spans 16 residues. Germline-derived CDR1 and CDR2 are MNHEY and SVGAGI. Trimming removed 2 bases at V and 12 bases at J, with 20 bases between.

This clone was seen once. This chain uses TRBV5-1 with TRBJ2-3, with D possibly matching TRBD2 (7 bases). This CDR3 region has 16 residues. The V and J ends lost 0 bases and 3 bases respectively, with 14 bases between them. CDR1 is SGHRS, CDR2 YFSETQ, per germline. The CDR3 loop is CASSLATGRGTDTQYF. CDR3 DNA: TGCGCCAGCAGCTTGGCAACAGGGAGGGGGACAGATACGCAGTATTTT.